These T cell receptor beta chains were read from a single sample in a study of human T cells and chemical hapten exposure. One entry per CDR3 protein, called by TCRdb with MiXCR from the RACE reads. This sample carries just over 90,000 distinct CDR3 sequences, about 8.8% of them seen once, and the ten largest clones take 2.9%. Input material: whole blood. The source of these receptors is a female donor in good health. Some clones in this sample may be carry-over from other donors' samples. CDR3s include the opening cysteine and the closing phenylalanine or tryptophan. The order of the fields is clone size, V gene, D gene, J gene, CDR3 DNA, CDR3 protein. A D gene is named only where the DNA matches it firmly. Size tells how often a clone was seen (once, few, many) or the class of an expanded clone, and some rows leave it out.

>few|TRBV20-1|TRBD2|TRBJ2-3
TGCAGTGCTAGCCCGATGCTAGCGGGAGTAGATACGCAGTATTTT
CSASPMLAGVDTQYF
>few|TRBV5-1|TRBD2|TRBJ2-7
TGCGCCAGCAAGAGGACTAGCGGGAGTGACGAGCAGTACTTC
CASKRTSGSDEQYF
>NA|TRBV10-1|TRBD1|TRBJ2-1
TGCGCCAGCAGTAAACAGGGGGCGAGCTCCTACAATGAGCAGTTCTTC
CASSKQGASSYNEQFF
>many|TRBV28|TRBD2|TRBJ2-7
TGTGCCAGCAGTTTTCGGAGCGGGGTATCCTACGAGCAGTACTTC
CASSFRSGVSYEQYF
>many|TRBV4-3|NA|TRBJ1-2
TGCGCCAGCAGCCAAGATGCAGGGCAGGGGTATGGCTACACCTTC
CASSQDAGQGYGYTF
>NA|TRBV6-2/TRBV6-3|TRBD1|TRBJ1-6
TGTGCCAGCAGATGGACAGGGGGTAATTCACCCCTCCACTTT
CASRWTGGNSPLHF
>NA|TRBV6-1|NA|TRBJ1-1
TGTGCCAGCACTAAACATCTGAACACTGAAGCTTTCTTT
CASTKHLNTEAFF
>few|TRBV18|TRBD1|TRBJ1-5
TGTGCCAGCTCACCCCTCCCGGGACAGGCGGATCAGCCCCAGCATTTT
CASSPLPGQADQPQHF
>few|TRBV29-1|NA|TRBJ2-3
TGCAGCGTTGAAGATCTTGGCAGGGGGCAGTATTTT
CSVEDLGRGQYF
>few|TRBV29-1|NA|TRBJ2-3
TGCAGCGTTGAAGTCGGGGACACAGATACGCAGTATTTT
CSVEVGDTDTQYF
>few|TRBV29-1|NA|TRBJ1-6
TGCAGCTTGTCCGCGGGACGCATTAGGGATTCACCCCTCCACTTT
CSLSAGRIRDSPLHF
>NA|TRBV2|TRBD2|TRBJ2-7
TGTGTCAGCGGGGGAGGGTACGAGCAGTACTTC
CVSGGGYEQYF
>few|TRBV5-8|NA|TRBJ2-7
TGTGCCAGCAGCCTACATAGCTACGAGCAGTACTTC
CASSLHSYEQYF
>NA|TRBV7-2|TRBD2|TRBJ2-5
TGTGCCAGCAGCCTATCGACTAGCCCTTTCCAAGAGACCCAGTACTTC
CASSLSTSPFQETQYF
>few|TRBV20-1|NA|TRBJ2-1
TGCAGTGCCCGGCGACCCGCCGGAAGTCCCAAATACAATGAGCAGTTCTTC
CSARRPAGSPKYNEQFF
>NA|TRBV7-8|NA|TRBJ2-3
TGTGCCAGCAGCTTAGCGTCAGACTACACAGATACGCAGTATTTT
CASSLASDYTDTQYF
>few|TRBV7-2|NA|TRBJ1-3
TGTGCCAGCAGCGCAGGGTATGACTCTGGAAACACCATATATTTT
CASSAGYDSGNTIYF
>many|TRBV7-9|TRBD1|TRBJ1-2
TGTGCCAGCAGCCCAGGGACAGGCCAAGATTATGGCTACACCTTC
CASSPGTGQDYGYTF
>few|TRBV5-1|NA|TRBJ2-5
TGCGCCAGCAGCTCACGGACACCTCAGGGAGAGACCCAGTACTTC
CASSSRTPQGETQYF
>NA|TRBV19|NA|TRBJ1-5
TGTGCCAGTAGTATAGGGGACAATCAGCCCCAGCATTTT
CASSIGDNQPQHF
>many|TRBV7-9|TRBD1|TRBJ2-7
TGTGCCAGCGGACGGACAGGGTACGGCGACGAGCAGTACTTC
CASGRTGYGDEQYF
>NA|TRBV7-9|NA|TRBJ2-1
TGTGCCAGCAGCTCCGGGGACTGGCGAACCGACAATGAGCAGTTCTTC
CASSSGDWRTDNEQFF
>NA|TRBV4-1|NA|TRBJ1-5
TGCGCCAGCAGCCAACCCTTACAGGGCTTCAATCAGCCCCAGCATTTT
CASSQPLQGFNQPQHF
>NA|TRBV28|NA|TRBJ2-3
TGTGCCAGCAGTCGCGCGGACCTGCCGACGCAGTATTTT
CASSRADLPTQYF
>few|TRBV30|TRBD2|TRBJ2-7
TGTGCCTGGAACAACGGGAGGGGACTCGAGCAGTACTTC
CAWNNGRGLEQYF
>few|TRBV11-2|NA|TRBJ1-1
TGTGCCAGCAGCTTAGATGCCCTGGGTGAAGCTTTCTTT
CASSLDALGEAFF
>many|TRBV2|TRBD1|TRBJ2-6
TGTGCCAGCAGGACCGGGACAGGGACTGGGGCCAACGTCCTGACTTTC
CASRTGTGTGANVLTF
>many|TRBV10-3|NA|TRBJ2-7
TGTGCCATCAGTGATCGCGGGGACAGCTACGAGCAGTACTTC
CAISDRGDSYEQYF
>NA|TRBV7-2|NA|TRBJ1-5
TGTGCCAGCAGCCATGGACAAATTAGCAATCAGCCCCAGCATTTT
CASSHGQISNQPQHF
>NA|TRBV7-6|NA|TRBJ2-3
TGTGCCAGCAGCTTGAGGCTAGCCCCAGATACGCAGTATTTT
CASSLRLAPDTQYF